The rows below give T cell receptor beta chains drawn from one sample of a study of cytomegalovirus exposure and HLA in healthy donors. Sequencing used immunoSEQ multiplex PCR; TCRdb keeps in-frame clones, though not all of them. The sample has some 76,000 clones; over 90% are singletons. Sequences were obtained from PBMCs. The receptor source for this set is a woman aged 18 to 35 in good health and CMV-seronegative. CDR3s include the opening cysteine and the closing phenylalanine or tryptophan. The D gene is left open where the match is weak. The size of a clone is reported for some rows only, either as once, few or many, or as a class for expanded clones.

TRBD2	TRBV5-6	TRBJ2-5	NA	TGTGCCAGCAGCTTGCTAGCGGGGGATAGTGAGACCCAGTACTTC	CASSLLAGDSETQYF
TRBD2	TRBV10-1	TRBJ2-5	NA	TGCGCCAGCCCGCGTCTAGCGGGAGGGCCTTCCATCCAAGAGACCCAGTACTTC	CASPRLAGGPSIQETQYF
NA	TRBV7-8	TRBJ1-3	NA	TGTGCCAGCAGCTTAAGCAGGCTCCTCTCTGGAAACACCATATATTTT	CASSLSRLLSGNTIYF
NA	TRBV6-5	TRBJ1-1	NA	TGTGCCAGCAGCCTTTACGGGAACACTGAAGCTTTCTTT	CASSLYGNTEAFF
NA	TRBV9	TRBJ2-7	once	TGTGCCAGCAGCGTAGCGTTGGGCACCTGGTACGAGCAGTACTTC	CASSVALGTWYEQYF
NA	TRBV10-1	TRBJ1-1	NA	TGCGCCAGCAGTGCAAACAGGGCGGACACTGAAGCTTTCTTT	CASSANRADTEAFF
TRBD1	TRBV28	TRBJ2-5	NA	TGTGCCAGCAGTGGCGGGACAGGGGAGGGGACCCAGTACTTC	CASSGGTGEGTQYF
TRBD2	TRBV5-1	TRBJ2-1	NA	TGCGCCAGCAGCCGAACTAGCGGGGGGACCAATGAGCAGTTCTTC	CASSRTSGGTNEQFF
NA	TRBV7-2	TRBJ1-5	NA	TGTGCCAGCAGCTTAGACAGGGCTGGCCAGCCCCAGCATTTT	CASSLDRAGQPQHF
NA	TRBV25-1	TRBJ1-4	NA	TGTGCCAGCAGCGACCTTCGTTACGGGAGGAACGAAAAACTGTTTTTT	CASSDLRYGRNEKLFF
TRBD1	TRBV18	TRBJ1-2	NA	TGTGCCAGCTCACCGGACAGGGGGGATGGCTACACCTTC	CASSPDRGDGYTF
TRBD1	TRBV5-4	TRBJ2-7	few	TGTGCCAGCAAACCCGGACAGGGGGCTTCCTACGAGCAGTACTTC	CASKPGQGASYEQYF
TRBD1	TRBV5-6	TRBJ1-4	NA	TGTGCCAGCAGCTCTACAGGGGCCGGGAATGAAAAACTGTTTTTT	CASSSTGAGNEKLFF
NA	TRBV2	TRBJ2-2	NA	TGTGCCAGCAGTGAAGCGCTAGGAACGACCGGGGAGCTGTTTTTT	CASSEALGTTGELFF
NA	TRBV15	TRBJ1-5	NA	TGTGCCACCAGCAGCTGGGACACAGATAATCAGCCCCAGCATTTT	CATSSWDTDNQPQHF
NA	TRBV27	TRBJ1-2	NA	TGTGCCAGCAGTGGGACTGCTAACTATGGCTACACCTTC	CASSGTANYGYTF
TRBD2	TRBV6-5	TRBJ2-3	NA	TGTGCCAGCAGTTACGGGACTAGCGACGCGCAGTATTTT	CASSYGTSDAQYF
TRBD1	TRBV29-1	TRBJ2-1	NA	TGCAGCGTTGACCCGTCACAGGGGCTTTACAATGAGCAGTTCTTC	CSVDPSQGLYNEQFF
NA	TRBV21-1	TRBJ2-6	NA	TGTGCCAGCAAGGGCACAGGGCTTTCTGGGGCCAACGTCCTGACTTTC	CASKGTGLSGANVLTF
TRBD1	TRBV4-1	TRBJ1-5	NA	TGCGCCAGCAGCCAAGCGGGACAGGGCAATCAGCCCCAGCATTTT	CASSQAGQGNQPQHF
NA	TRBV10-3	TRBJ2-1	NA	TGTGCCATCGGCGCCGGGACAAGGTCCGACAATGAGCAGTTCTTC	CAIGAGTRSDNEQFF
NA	TRBV30	TRBJ1-2	once	TGTGCCTGGAGCGATACAGATTATGGCTACACCTTC	CAWSDTDYGYTF
NA	TRBV5-8	TRBJ1-2	once	TGTGCCAGCAGCCAATATGGCTACACCTTC	CASSQYGYTF
TRBD2	TRBV29-1	TRBJ2-1	NA	TGCAGCGTTGACTCGGGAGGGAGTCACAATGAGCAGTTCTTC	CSVDSGGSHNEQFF
NA	TRBV5-4	TRBJ2-1	NA	TGTGCCAGCAGCCCCGAGGGAAATGAGCAGTTCTTC	CASSPEGNEQFF
NA	TRBV18	TRBJ1-3	NA	TGTGCCAGCTCGTACCGGAGTAGCAGGGTCGGAAACACCATATATTTT	CASSYRSSRVGNTIYF